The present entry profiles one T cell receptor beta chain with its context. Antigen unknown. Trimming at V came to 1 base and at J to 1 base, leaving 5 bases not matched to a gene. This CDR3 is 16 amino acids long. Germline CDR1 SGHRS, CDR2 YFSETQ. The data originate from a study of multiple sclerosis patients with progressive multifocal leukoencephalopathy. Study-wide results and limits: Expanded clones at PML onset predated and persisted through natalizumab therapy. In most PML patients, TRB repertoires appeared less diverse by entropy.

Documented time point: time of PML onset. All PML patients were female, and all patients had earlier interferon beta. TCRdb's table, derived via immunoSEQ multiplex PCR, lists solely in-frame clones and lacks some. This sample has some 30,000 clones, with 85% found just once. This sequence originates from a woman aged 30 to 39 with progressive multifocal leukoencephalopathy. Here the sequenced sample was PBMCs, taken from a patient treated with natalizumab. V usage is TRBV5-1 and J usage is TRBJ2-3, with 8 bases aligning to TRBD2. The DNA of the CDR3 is TGCGCCAGCAGCTTGTCCCAAGCGGGGGGCACAGATACGCAGTATTTT. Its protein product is CASSLSQAGGTDTQYF.